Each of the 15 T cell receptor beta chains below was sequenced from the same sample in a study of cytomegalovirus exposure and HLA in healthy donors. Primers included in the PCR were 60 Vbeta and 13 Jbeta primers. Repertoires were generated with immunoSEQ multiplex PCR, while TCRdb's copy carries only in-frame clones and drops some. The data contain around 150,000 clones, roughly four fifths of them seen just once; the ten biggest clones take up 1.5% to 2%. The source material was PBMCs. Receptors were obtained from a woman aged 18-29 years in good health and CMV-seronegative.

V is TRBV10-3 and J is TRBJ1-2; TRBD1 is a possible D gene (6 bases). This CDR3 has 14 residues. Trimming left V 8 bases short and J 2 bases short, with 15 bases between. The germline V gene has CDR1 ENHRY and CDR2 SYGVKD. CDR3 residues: CAILRTEKNYGYTF. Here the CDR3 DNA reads TGTGCCATCTTAAGGACAGAGAAGAACTATGGCTACACCTTC.

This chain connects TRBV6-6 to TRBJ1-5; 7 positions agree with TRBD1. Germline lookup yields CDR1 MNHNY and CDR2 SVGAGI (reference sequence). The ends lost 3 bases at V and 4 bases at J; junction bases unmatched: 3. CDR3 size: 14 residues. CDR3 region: CASSYTGANQPQHF. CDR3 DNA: TGTGCCAGCAGTTATACAGGGGCTAATCAGCCCCAGCATTTT.

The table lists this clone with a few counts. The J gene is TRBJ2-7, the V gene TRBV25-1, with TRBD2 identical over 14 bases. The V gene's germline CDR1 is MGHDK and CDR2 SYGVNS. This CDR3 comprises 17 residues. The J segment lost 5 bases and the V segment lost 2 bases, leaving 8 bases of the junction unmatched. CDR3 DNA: TGTGCCAGCAGTGAAGGGACTAGCGGGGGCCGGGGGCACGAGCAGTACTTC. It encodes CASSEGTSGGRGHEQYF.

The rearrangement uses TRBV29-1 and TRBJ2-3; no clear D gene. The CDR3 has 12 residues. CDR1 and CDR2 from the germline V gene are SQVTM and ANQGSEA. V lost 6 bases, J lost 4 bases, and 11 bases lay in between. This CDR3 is CSVSFNADTQYF. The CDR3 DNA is TGCAGCGTAAGCTTTAATGCAGATACGCAGTATTTT.

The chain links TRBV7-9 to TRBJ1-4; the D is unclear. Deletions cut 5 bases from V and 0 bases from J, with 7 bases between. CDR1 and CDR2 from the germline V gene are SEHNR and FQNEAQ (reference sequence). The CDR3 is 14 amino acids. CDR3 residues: CASSPLTTNEKLFF. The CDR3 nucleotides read TGTGCCAGCAGCCCCTTAACAACTAATGAAAAACTGTTTTTT.

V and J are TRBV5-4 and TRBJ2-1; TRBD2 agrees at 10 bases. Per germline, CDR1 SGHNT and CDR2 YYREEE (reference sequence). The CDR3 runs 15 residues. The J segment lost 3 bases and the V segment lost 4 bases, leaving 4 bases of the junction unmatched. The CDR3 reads CASSAGTSDYNEQFF. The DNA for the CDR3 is TGTGCCAGCAGCGCCGGGACTAGCGACTACAATGAGCAGTTCTTC.

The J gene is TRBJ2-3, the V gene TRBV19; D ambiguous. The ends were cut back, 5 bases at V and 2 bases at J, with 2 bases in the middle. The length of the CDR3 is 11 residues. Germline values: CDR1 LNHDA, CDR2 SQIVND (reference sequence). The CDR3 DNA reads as TGTGCCAGTAGTTACACAGATACGCAGTATTTT. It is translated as CASSYTDTQYF.

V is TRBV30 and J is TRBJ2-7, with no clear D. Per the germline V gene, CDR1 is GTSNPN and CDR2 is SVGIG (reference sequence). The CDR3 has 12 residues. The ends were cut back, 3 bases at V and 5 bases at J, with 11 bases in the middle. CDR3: CAWRGLFNEQYF. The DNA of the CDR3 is TGTGCCTGGAGGGGCTTGTTTAACGAGCAGTACTTC.

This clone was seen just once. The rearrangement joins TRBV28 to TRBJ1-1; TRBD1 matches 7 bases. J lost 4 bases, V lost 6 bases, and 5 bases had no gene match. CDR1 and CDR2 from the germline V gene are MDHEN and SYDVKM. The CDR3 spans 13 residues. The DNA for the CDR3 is TGTGCCAGCAGGACGACAGGGAGCACTGAAGCTTTCTTT. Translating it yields CASRTTGSTEAFF.

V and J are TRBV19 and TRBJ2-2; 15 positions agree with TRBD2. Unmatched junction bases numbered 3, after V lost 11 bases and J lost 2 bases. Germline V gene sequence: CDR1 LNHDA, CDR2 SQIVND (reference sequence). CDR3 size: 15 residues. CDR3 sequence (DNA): TGTGCCTGGGGACTAGCGGGGGGAAACACCGGGGAGCTGTTTTTT. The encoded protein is CAWGLAGGNTGELFF.

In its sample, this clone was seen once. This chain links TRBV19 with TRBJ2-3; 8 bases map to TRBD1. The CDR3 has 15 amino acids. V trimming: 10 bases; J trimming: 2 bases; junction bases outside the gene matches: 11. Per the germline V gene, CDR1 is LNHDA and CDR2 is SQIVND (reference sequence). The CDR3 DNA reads TGTGCCACCGCTTATTGGACAGGGAACACAGATACGCAGTATTTT. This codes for CATAYWTGNTDTQYF.

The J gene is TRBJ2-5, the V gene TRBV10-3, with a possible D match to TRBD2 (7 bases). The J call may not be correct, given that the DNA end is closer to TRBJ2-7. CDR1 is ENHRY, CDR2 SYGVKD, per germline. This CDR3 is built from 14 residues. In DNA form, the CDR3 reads TGTGCCATCAGTGAGAGGGGGGGGGACTACGAGCAGTACTTC. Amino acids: CAISERGGDYEQYF.

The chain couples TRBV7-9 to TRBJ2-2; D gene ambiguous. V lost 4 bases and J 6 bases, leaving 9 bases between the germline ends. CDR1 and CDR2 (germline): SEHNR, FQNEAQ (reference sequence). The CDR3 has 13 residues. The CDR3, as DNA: TGTGCCAGCAGCTCCATAGTCCCCGGGGAGCTGTTTTTT. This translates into CASSSIVPGELFF.

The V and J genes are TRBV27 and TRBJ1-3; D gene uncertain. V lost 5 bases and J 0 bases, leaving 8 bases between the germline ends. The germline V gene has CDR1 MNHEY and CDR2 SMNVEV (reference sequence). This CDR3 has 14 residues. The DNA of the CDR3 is TGTGCCAGCAGTCCTGATAGCTCTGGAAACACCATATATTTT. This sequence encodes CASSPDSSGNTIYF.

The CDR3 DNA reads TGTGCCAGCTCACGAAGGAAGACAGGGGGCACAGATACGCAGTATTTT. Its translation is CASSRRKTGGTDTQYF. The genes are TRBV18 and TRBJ2-3, with 8 bases that match TRBD1. This CDR3 has 16 residues. V lost 4 bases, J lost 1 base, and 7 bases stayed unmatched. CDR1 is KGHSH and CDR2 is LQKENI in the germline V gene.